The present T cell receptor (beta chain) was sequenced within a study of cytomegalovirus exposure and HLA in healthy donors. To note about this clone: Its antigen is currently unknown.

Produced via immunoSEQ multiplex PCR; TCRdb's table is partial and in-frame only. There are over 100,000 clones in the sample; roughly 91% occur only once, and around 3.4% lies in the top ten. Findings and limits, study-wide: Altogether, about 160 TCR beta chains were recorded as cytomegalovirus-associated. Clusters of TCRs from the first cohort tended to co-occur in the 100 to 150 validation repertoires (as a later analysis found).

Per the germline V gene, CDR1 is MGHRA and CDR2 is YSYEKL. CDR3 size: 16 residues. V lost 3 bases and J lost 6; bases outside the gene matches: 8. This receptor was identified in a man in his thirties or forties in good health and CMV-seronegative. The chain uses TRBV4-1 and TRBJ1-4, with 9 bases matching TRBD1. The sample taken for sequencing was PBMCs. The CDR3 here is CASSHIPGQGDEKLFF. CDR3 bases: TGCGCCAGCAGCCATATCCCGGGACAGGGAGATGAAAAACTGTTTTTT.